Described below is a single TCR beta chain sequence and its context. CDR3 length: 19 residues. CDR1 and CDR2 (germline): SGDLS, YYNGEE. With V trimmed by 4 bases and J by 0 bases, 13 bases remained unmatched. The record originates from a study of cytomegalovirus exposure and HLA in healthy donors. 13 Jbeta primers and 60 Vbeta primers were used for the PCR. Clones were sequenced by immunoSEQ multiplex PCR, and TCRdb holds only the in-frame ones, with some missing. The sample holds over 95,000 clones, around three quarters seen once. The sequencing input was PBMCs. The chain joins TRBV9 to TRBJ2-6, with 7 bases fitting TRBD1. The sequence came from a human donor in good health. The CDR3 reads CASSLLPGQARSGANVLTF. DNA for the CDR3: TGTGCCAGCAGCCTACTTCCCGGACAGGCCCGCTCTGGGGCCAACGTCCTGACTTTC. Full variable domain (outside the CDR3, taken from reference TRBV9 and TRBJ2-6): DSGVTQTPKHLITATGQRVTLRCSPRSGDLSVYWYQQSLDQGLQFLIQYYNGEERAKGNILERFSAQQFPDLHSELNLSSLELGDSALYFCASSLLPGQARSGANVLTFGAGSRLTVL.